Given below is one T cell receptor beta chain in context. These data are taken from a study of blood T cell repertoires in COVID-19. The overall study: Nucleic acid was either cDNA or gDNA, and it came from T cells, B-cell-depleted T cells, or PBMCs.

Under the authors' procedure: Nucleated cell number was recorded as an estimate derived from reference gene primer amplification. The table came from immunoSEQ multiplex PCR; TCRdb's copy has only in-frame clones and leaves some out. Clone size and the V and J calls come from that table; the DNA yielded D and trimming. This sample has about 250,000 clones; around 80% occur once, and the top ten carry about 4%. This TCR was sampled from a woman between 40 and 55 years old with active or convalescent COVID-19. Specimen: peripheral blood.

The CDR3 DNA reads TGTGCCAGCAGTTTACCGGGTAACACTAACTATGGCTACACCTTC. This translates into CASSLPGNTNYGYTF. The chain recombines TRBV28 with TRBJ1-2; D unresolved. Trimming stripped 2 bases from V and 0 bases from J, with 10 bases between. The germline V gene has CDR1 MDHEN and CDR2 SYDVKM. The CDR3 contains 15 residues.